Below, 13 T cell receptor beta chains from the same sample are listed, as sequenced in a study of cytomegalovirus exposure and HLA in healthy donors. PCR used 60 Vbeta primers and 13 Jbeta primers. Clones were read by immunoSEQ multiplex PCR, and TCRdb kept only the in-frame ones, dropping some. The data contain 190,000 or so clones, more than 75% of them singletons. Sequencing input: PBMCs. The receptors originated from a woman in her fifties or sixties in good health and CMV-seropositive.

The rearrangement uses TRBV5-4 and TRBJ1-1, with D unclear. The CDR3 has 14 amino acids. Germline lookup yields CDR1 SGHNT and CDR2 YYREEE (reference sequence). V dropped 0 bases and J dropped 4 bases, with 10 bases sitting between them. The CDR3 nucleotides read TGTGCCAGCAGCTTGGTGGCCGGGGTCACTGAAGCTTTCTTT. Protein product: CASSLVAGVTEAFF.

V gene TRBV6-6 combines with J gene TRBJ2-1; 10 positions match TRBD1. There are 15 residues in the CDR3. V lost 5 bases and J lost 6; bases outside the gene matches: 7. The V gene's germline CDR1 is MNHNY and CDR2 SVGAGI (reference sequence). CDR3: CASSTGTGAGNEQFF. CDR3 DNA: TGTGCCAGCAGTACCGGGACAGGGGCTGGCAATGAGCAGTTCTTC.

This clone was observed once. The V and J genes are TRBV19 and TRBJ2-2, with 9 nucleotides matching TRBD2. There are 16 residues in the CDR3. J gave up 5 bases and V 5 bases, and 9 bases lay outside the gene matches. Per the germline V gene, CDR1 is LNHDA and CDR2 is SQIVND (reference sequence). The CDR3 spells CASSPIAGAGTGELFF. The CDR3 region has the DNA TGTGCCAGTAGTCCTATAGCGGGAGCGGGTACCGGGGAGCTGTTTTTT.

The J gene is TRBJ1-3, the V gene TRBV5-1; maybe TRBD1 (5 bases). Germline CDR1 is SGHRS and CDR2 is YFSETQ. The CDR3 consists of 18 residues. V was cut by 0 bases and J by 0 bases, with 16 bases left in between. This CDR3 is CASSLEGSSIASGNTIYF. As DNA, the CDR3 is TGCGCCAGCAGCTTGGAGGGGTCCTCAATCGCCTCTGGAAACACCATATATTTT.

Here the CDR3 DNA reads TGCGCCAGCCGCGGGACTAGCGGGTGGGATGAGCAGTTCTTC. As protein: CASRGTSGWDEQFF. The genes are TRBV4-1 and TRBJ2-1; 12 nucleotides agree with TRBD2. The CDR3 has 14 residues. The J segment lost 8 bases and the V segment lost 8 bases, leaving 7 bases of the junction unmatched. Germline V gene data show CDR1 as MGHRA and CDR2 as YSYEKL.

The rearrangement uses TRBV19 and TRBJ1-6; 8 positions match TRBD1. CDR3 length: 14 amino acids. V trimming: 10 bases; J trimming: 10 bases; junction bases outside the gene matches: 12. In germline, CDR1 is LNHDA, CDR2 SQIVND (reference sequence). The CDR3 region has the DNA TGTGCCACAAGTGGGGGACAGGCAGGGTCACCCCTCCACTTT. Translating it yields CATSGGQAGSPLHF.

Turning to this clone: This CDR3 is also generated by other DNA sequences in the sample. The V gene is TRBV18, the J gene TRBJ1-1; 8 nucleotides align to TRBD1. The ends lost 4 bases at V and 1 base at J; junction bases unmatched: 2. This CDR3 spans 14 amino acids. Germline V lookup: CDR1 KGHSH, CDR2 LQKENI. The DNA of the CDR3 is TGTGCCAGCTCACTCGGGACAGGGAACACTGAAGCTTTCTTT. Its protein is CASSLGTGNTEAFF.

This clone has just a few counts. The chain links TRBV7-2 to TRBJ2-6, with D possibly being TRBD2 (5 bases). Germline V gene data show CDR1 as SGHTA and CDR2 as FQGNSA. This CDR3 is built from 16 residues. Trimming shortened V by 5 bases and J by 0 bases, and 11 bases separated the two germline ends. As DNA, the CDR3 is TGTGCCAGCAGCCGCAGAGGGTTCTCTGGGGCCAACGTCCTGACTTTC. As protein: CASSRRGFSGANVLTF.

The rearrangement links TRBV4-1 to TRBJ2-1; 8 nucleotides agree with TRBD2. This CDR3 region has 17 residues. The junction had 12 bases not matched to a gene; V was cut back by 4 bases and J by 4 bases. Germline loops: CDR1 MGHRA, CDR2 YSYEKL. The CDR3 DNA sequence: TGCGCCAGCAGCCGCCAGGTCTTAGCGGGGTCTTACAATGAGCAGTTCTTC. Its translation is CASSRQVLAGSYNEQFF.

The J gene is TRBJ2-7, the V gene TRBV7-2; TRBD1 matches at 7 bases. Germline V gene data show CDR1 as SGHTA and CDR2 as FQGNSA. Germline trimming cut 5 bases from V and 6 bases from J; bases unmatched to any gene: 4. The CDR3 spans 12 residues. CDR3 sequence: CASSTYRGEQYF. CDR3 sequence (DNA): TGTGCCAGCAGCACATACAGGGGCGAGCAGTACTTC.

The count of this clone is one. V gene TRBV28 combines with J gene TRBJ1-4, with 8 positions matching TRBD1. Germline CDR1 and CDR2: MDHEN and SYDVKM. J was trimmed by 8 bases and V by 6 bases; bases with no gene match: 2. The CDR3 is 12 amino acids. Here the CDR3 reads CASRQGEEKLFF. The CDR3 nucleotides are TGTGCCAGCAGACAGGGGGAAGAAAAACTGTTTTTT.

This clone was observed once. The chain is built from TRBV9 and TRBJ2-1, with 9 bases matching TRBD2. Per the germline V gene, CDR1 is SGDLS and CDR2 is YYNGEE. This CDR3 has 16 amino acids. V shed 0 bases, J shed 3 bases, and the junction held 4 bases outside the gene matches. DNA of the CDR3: TGTGCCAGCAGCGTAGCTCCAGCGGGAGGCTACAATGAGCAGTTCTTC. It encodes CASSVAPAGGYNEQFF.

In DNA form, the CDR3 reads TGTGCCAGCAGTAAGACTAGCGGGCGATACGAGCAGTACTTC. Encoded protein: CASSKTSGRYEQYF. The rearrangement joins TRBV28 to TRBJ2-7; TRBD2 aligns across 10 bases. The V segment lost 5 bases and the J segment 4 bases; nucleotides outside the gene matches: 5. The germline CDR1 and CDR2 sequences are MDHEN and SYDVKM. The CDR3 spans 14 residues.